This TCR beta chain was sequenced during a study of blood T cell repertoires in COVID-19. Study at large: From the United States, Italy and Spain came samples of acute and convalescent COVID-19.

Sequencing used immunoSEQ multiplex PCR; TCRdb keeps in-frame clones, though not all of them. The sample lists about 89,000 clones, about 86% occurring once. Germline CDR1 is LGHDT and CDR2 is YNNKEL (reference sequence). The V and J ends lost 1 base and 2 bases respectively, with 12 bases between them. The CDR3 has 15 amino acids. The TCR sequence derives from a man older than 75 with active or convalescent COVID-19. The V call is TRBV3-1 (or the pseudogene TRBV3-2), the J call TRBJ2-7, with no clear D. The sequenced sample consisted of peripheral blood. This CDR3 is CASSQGEQPPYEQYF. CDR3 bases: TGTGCCAGCAGCCAAGGAGAACAGCCGCCCTACGAGCAGTACTTC.